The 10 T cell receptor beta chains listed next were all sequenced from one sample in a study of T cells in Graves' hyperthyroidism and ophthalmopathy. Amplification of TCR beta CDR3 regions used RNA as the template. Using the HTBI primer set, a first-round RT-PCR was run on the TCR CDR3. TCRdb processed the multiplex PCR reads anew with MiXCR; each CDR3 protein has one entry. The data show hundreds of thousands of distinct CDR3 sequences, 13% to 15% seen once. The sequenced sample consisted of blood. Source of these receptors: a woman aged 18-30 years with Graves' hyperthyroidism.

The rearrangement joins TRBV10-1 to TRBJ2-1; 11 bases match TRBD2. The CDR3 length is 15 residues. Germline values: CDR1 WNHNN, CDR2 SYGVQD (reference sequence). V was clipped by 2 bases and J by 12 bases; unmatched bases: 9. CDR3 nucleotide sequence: TGCGCCAGCAGTGAGATTACTAGCGGGAGACAGGTGCAGTTCTTC. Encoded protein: CASSEITSGRQVQFF.

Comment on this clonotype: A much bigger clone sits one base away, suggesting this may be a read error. The CDR3 sequence is CASSKGDLGYGQYF. The CDR3 region has the DNA TGTGCCAGCAGCAAAGGGGATCTTGGCTACGGGCAGTACTTC. The chain couples TRBV12-3 or TRBV12-4 to TRBJ2-7, with a tentative D call TRBD1 (5 bases). This CDR3 has 14 residues.

This chain's CDR3 is CASSESGEISGNEQFF. CDR3 DNA: TGCGCCAGCAGTGAGTCTGGGGAGATCAGCGGCAATGAGCAGTTCTTC. J is TRBJ2-1 and V is TRBV10-1, with D possibly being TRBD2 (5 bases). This CDR3 spans 16 amino acids. The germline V and J ends were trimmed by 0 bases and 6 bases, with 15 bases remaining between them. Per germline, CDR1 WNHNN and CDR2 SYGVQD (reference sequence).

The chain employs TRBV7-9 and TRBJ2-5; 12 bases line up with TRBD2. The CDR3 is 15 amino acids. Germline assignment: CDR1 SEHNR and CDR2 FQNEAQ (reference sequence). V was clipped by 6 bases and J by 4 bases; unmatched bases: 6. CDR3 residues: CASRRTSGEGETQYF. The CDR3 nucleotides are TGTGCCAGCAGGCGGACTAGCGGGGAGGGAGAGACCCAGTACTTC.

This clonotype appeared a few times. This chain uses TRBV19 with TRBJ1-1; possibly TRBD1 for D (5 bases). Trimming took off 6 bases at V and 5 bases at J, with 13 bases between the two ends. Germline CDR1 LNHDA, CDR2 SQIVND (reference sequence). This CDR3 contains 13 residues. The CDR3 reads CASSMGGTTEAFF. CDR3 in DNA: TGTGCCAGTAGCATGGGGGGAACAACTGAAGCTTTCTTT.

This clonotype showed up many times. The DNA for the CDR3 is TGTGCCAGCAGCTTATTAGCGGGTGCCTCCTACAATGAGCAGTTCTTC. The encoded protein is CASSLLAGASYNEQFF. This chain links TRBV11-2 with TRBJ2-1; the match to TRBD2 covers 7 bases. The CDR3 contains 16 residues. In germline, CDR1 is SGHAT, CDR2 FQNNGV. Unmatched junction bases numbered 4, after V lost 2 bases and J lost 0 bases. Full variable domain (rest looked up from reference TRBV11-2 and TRBJ2-1): EAGVAQSPRYKIIEKRQSVAFWCNPISGHATLYWYQQILGQGPKLLIQFQNNGVVDDSQLPKDRFSAERLKGVDSTLKIQPAKLEDSAVYLCASSLLAGASYNEQFFGPGTRLTVL.

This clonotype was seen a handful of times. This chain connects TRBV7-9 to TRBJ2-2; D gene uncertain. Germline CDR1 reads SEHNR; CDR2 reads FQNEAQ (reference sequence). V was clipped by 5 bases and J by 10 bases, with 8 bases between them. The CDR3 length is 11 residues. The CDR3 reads CASSPPAELFF. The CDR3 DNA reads TGTGCCAGCAGCCCCCCCGCGGAGCTGTTTTTT.

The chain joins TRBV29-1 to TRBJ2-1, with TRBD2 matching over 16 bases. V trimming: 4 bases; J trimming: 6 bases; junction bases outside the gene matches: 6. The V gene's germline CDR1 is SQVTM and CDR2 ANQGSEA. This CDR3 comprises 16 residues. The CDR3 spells CSVGGTSGRATNEQFF. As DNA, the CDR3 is TGCAGCGTTGGTGGGACTAGCGGGAGGGCCACCAATGAGCAGTTCTTC.

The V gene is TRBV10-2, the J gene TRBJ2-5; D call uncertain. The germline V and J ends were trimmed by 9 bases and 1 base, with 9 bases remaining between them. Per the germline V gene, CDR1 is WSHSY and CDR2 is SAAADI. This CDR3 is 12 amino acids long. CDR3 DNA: TGCGCCAGTCAAGGGTCCCAAGAGACCCAGTACTTC. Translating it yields CASQGSQETQYF.

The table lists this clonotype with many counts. In DNA, the CDR3 is TGTGCCAGCTCATCACGAGCCCAGGACGGGGAGCAGTACTTC. Translation gives CASSSRAQDGEQYF. This chain connects TRBV18 to TRBJ2-7, with no clear D. Germline-derived CDR1 and CDR2 are KGHSH and LQKENI. This CDR3 spans 14 amino acids. Trimming left V 5 bases short and J 7 bases short, with 18 bases between.